These 31 T cell receptor beta chains share one sample of origin, sequenced in a study of T cell responses to AZD1222 COVID-19 vaccine. TCRdb's table, derived via immunoSEQ multiplex PCR, lists solely in-frame clones and lacks some. The sample contains 50,000 to 60,000 clones, over 70% of which appear only once. The sequencing here drew on peripheral blood, taken 28 days after the second AZD1222 dose. All receptors come from an adult who received the AZD1222 COVID-19 vaccine.

On this clone: The same CDR3 arises from other DNA sequences in this sample as well. This rearrangement joins TRBV2 to TRBJ1-1; D may be TRBD1 (5 bases). Trimming took 8 bases from V and 2 from J, leaving 12 bases between them. From germline, CDR1 is SNHLY and CDR2 FYNNEI. The CDR3 has 13 amino acids. The chain's CDR3 is CASRGQPNTEAFF. The CDR3 bases are TGTGCCAGCCGGGGCCAACCTAACACTGAAGCTTTCTTT.

This sequence joins TRBV12-5 and TRBJ2-7, with TRBD2 identical over 10 bases. Germline V lookup: CDR1 LGHNT, CDR2 FRNRAP. The CDR3 spans 18 residues. With 5 bases clipped from V and 7 bases from J, the junction kept 20 bases outside the gene matches. The CDR3 reads CASGVPIRYPSGGGEQYV. CDR3 nucleotides: TGTGCTAGTGGTGTGCCGATCCGGTACCCTAGCGGGGGAGGGGAGCAGTACGTC.

The chain carries TRBV19 and TRBJ1-3; D perhaps matches TRBD1 (5 bases). Germline CDR1 LNHDA, CDR2 SQIVND (reference sequence). The V end was cut by 1 base, the J end by 0 bases, with 7 bases between. The CDR3 is made up of 15 amino acids. DNA of the CDR3: TGTGCCAGTAGTATAGGTGGGGCCTCTGGAAACACCATATATTTT. Encoded protein: CASSIGGASGNTIYF.

The chain is built from TRBV28 and TRBJ1-5; no clear D gene. The germline V gene has CDR1 MDHEN and CDR2 SYDVKM. The CDR3 is made up of 13 amino acids. Deletions cut 6 bases from V and 8 bases from J, with 14 bases between. The CDR3 spells CASRKGWVKPQHF. DNA for the CDR3: TGTGCCAGCAGGAAGGGTTGGGTAAAGCCCCAGCATTTT.

About this clone itself: Germline is not matched at one junction end, which may reflect a read error. The chain links TRBV12-3 or TRBV12-4 to TRBJ1-6; D unclear. This CDR3 has 12 amino acids. As DNA, the CDR3 is TGTGCCAGCAGTTTCCCCCTGGGCCCCCCCCACTTT. Its translation: CASSFPLGPPHF.

The genes are TRBV12-3 or TRBV12-4 and TRBJ1-5, with D uncertain. This CDR3 region has 13 residues. Trimming shortened V by 3 bases and J by 5 bases, and 8 bases separated the two germline ends. CDR3 DNA sequence: TGTGCCAGCAGTTTCCAGACGGATCAGCCCCAGCATTTT. It codes for CASSFQTDQPQHF.

V gene TRBV11-2 combines with J gene TRBJ2-2, with unresolved D. Deletions cut 2 bases from V and 6 bases from J, with 1 base between. CDR1 SGHAT and CDR2 FQNNGV come from the germline V gene. The CDR3 sequence is 11 residues long. The CDR3 loop is CASSLSGELFF. CDR3 in DNA: TGTGCCAGCAGCTTATCCGGGGAGCTGTTTTTT. The complete variable domain, with remaining parts taken from reference TRBV11-2 and TRBJ2-2, reads EAGVAQSPRYKIIEKRQSVAFWCNPISGHATLYWYQQILGQGPKLLIQFQNNGVVDDSQLPKDRFSAERLKGVDSTLKIQPAKLEDSAVYLCASSLSGELFFGEGSRLTVL.

To note about this clone: This sample includes further DNA sequences coding for the same CDR3. The gene calls are TRBV11-2 and TRBJ1-1; D is ambiguous. This CDR3 is built from 14 residues. The V end was cut by 1 base, the J end by 1 base, with 7 bases between. Germline V CDR1 and CDR2: SGHAT, FQNNGV. The CDR3 nucleotides read TGTGCCAGCAGCTTAGCGGGCCAGAACACTGAAGCTTTCTTT. As protein: CASSLAGQNTEAFF.

The gene calls are TRBV10-2 and TRBJ1-2; no clear D gene. Germline V gene lookup returns CDR1 WSHSY and CDR2 SAAADI. Trimming shortened V by 3 bases and J by 4 bases, and 15 bases separated the two germline ends. This CDR3 contains 15 residues. The CDR3: CASSEGSQSSYGYTF. CDR3 in DNA: TGCGCCAGCAGTGAAGGCAGCCAATCTAGCTATGGCTACACCTTC.

This clone was observed a few times. This chain connects TRBV24-1 to TRBJ2-3, with 11 positions matching TRBD2. The V gene end was trimmed by 4 bases and the J gene end by 4 bases; junction bases not matched to a gene: 3. Germline V gene lookup returns CDR1 KGHDR and CDR2 SFDVKD. The CDR3 is 15 amino acids. The DNA for the CDR3 is TGTGCCACCAGTGACCTTAGCGGGGGGGCAGATACGCAGTATTTT. Protein product: CATSDLSGGADTQYF.

The chain joins TRBV5-1 to TRBJ2-2; D call uncertain. In germline, CDR1 is SGHRS, CDR2 YFSETQ. This CDR3 spans 13 amino acids. V shed 4 bases and J shed 2 bases, with 6 bases lying between them. The CDR3 sequence: CASSEINTGELFF. Here the CDR3 DNA reads TGCGCCAGCAGCGAAATAAACACCGGGGAGCTGTTTTTT.

This clone came up a few times. The genes are TRBV10-3 and TRBJ2-7; 7 positions match TRBD2. V lost 6 bases to trimming and J lost 2 bases; unmatched junction nucleotides: 10. Germline loops: CDR1 ENHRY, CDR2 SYGVKD. The CDR3 sequence is 15 residues long. The CDR3 protein is CAIRGGSGVTYEQYF. The CDR3 DNA reads as TGTGCCATCAGGGGGGGGAGCGGGGTAACCTACGAGCAGTACTTC.

The chain uses TRBV2 and TRBJ2-7, with 9 positions matching TRBD1. Germline V gene sequence: CDR1 SNHLY, CDR2 FYNNEI. With 6 bases clipped from V and 1 base from J, the junction kept 7 bases outside the gene matches. The CDR3 is 15 amino acids. CDR3 sequence reads: CASSEGQGPSYEQYV. In nucleotides, the CDR3 is TGTGCCAGCAGCGAGGGACAGGGCCCTTCCTACGAGCAGTACGTC.

The chain recombines TRBV2 with TRBJ1-6; the match to TRBD1 covers 8 bases. The CDR3 extends over 15 amino acids. Per germline, CDR1 SNHLY and CDR2 FYNNEI. V was clipped by 3 bases and J by 6 bases; unmatched bases: 4. In nucleotides, the CDR3 is TGTGCCAGCAGTGAGAGGCAGGGGGCTAATTCACCCCTCCACTTT. This translates into CASSERQGANSPLHF.

J is TRBJ1-4 and V is TRBV15, with 7 nucleotides matching TRBD1. Germline values: CDR1 LNHNV, CDR2 YYDKDF (reference sequence). Germline trimming cut 1 base from V and 8 bases from J; bases unmatched to any gene: 10. The CDR3 totals 16 residues. CDR3 DNA: TGTGCCACCAGCAGAGGGCCTGACAGGGCGTCGGAAAAACTGTTTTTT. It is translated as CATSRGPDRASEKLFF.

The rearrangement links TRBV28 to TRBJ1-2; 7 bases agree with TRBD1. The CDR3 totals 14 residues. J was trimmed by 4 bases and V by 3 bases; bases with no gene match: 5. CDR1 and CDR2 (germline): MDHEN, SYDVKM. The CDR3 is CASSLVGQLYGYTF. The CDR3 coding sequence is TGTGCCAGCAGTTTGGTGGGACAGCTCTATGGCTACACCTTC.

This clone was counted only a few times. The chain couples TRBV28 to TRBJ2-7, with D uncertain. The CDR3 consists of 12 residues. Trimming cost V 6 bases and J 0 bases, with 6 bases left between them. Germline values: CDR1 MDHEN, CDR2 SYDVKM. The CDR3, as DNA: TGTGCCAGCAGGGCAGCCTCCTACGAGCAGTACTTC. Protein sequence: CASRAASYEQYF.

There are a few counts of this clone. The chain uses TRBV28 and TRBJ1-5; D uncertain. In germline, CDR1 is MDHEN, CDR2 SYDVKM. V gave up 2 bases and J gave up 6 bases, with 8 bases separating them. The CDR3 sequence is 13 residues long. DNA for the CDR3: TGTGCCAGCAGTTTAAGCCTCCGTCAGCCCCAGCATTTT. Its translation is CASSLSLRQPQHF. The entire variable domain, with the rest obtained from reference TRBV28 and TRBJ1-5, is as follows: DVKVTQSSRYLVKRTGEKVFLECVQDMDHENMFWYRQDPGLGLRLIYFSYDVKMKEKGDIPEGYSVSREKKERFSLILESASTNQTSMYLCASSLSLRQPQHFGDGTRLSIL.

This chain joins TRBV5-4 and TRBJ1-2; a weak D match, TRBD1 (6 bases). Trimming took off 0 bases at V and 5 bases at J, with 11 bases between the two ends. This CDR3 region has 14 residues. The germline gives CDR1 SGHNT, CDR2 YYREEE (reference sequence). CDR3 residues: CASSLGGGQYGYTF. In DNA, the CDR3 is TGTGCCAGCAGCTTGGGTGGGGGGCAATATGGCTACACCTTC.

This clone was found a few times. The chain employs TRBV28 and TRBJ1-4, with D perhaps TRBD1 (6 bases). The CDR3 has 14 amino acids. V shed 9 bases and J shed 5 bases, with 16 bases lying between them. Germline CDR1 reads MDHEN; CDR2 reads SYDVKM. DNA for the CDR3: TGTGCCAGTTGGCCGGGACACCAGAATGAAAAACTGTTTTTT. This sequence encodes CASWPGHQNEKLFF.

The chain recombines TRBV5-1 with TRBJ1-4; 8 bases map to TRBD1. CDR3 length equals 14 residues. With 4 bases clipped from V and 7 bases from J, the junction kept 6 bases outside the gene matches. From germline, CDR1 is SGHRS and CDR2 YFSETQ. The CDR3 DNA reads TGCGCCAGCAGCCGTGGACAGGGAAGTGAAAAACTGTTTTTT. It codes for CASSRGQGSEKLFF.

The chain employs TRBV27 and TRBJ1-4, with TRBD1 matching 7 bases. Germline V CDR1 and CDR2: MNHEY, SMNVEV (reference sequence). The CDR3 spans 15 residues. Trimming cost V 4 bases and J 5 bases; bases outside gene matches: 7. The CDR3 DNA sequence: TGTGCCAGCAGTTCGGGACAGTCGGGCAATGAAAAACTGTTTTTT. Protein product: CASSSGQSGNEKLFF.

V and J are TRBV24-1 and TRBJ2-5; D unresolved. Germline-derived CDR1 and CDR2 are KGHDR and SFDVKD. The CDR3 is 12 amino acids. V lost 0 bases and J lost 4, with 2 bases in between. The DNA for the CDR3 is TGTGCCACCAGTGATTTGGGAGAGACCCAGTACTTC. Translated, it gives CATSDLGETQYF.

The chain links TRBV5-6 to TRBJ1-1, with D unresolved. Germline V lookup: CDR1 SGHDT, CDR2 YYEEEE. V shed 0 bases and J shed 1 base, with 10 bases lying between them. This CDR3 is built from 15 residues. CDR3 residues: CASSLDPATNTEAFF. CDR3 DNA: TGTGCCAGCAGCTTGGATCCGGCGACGAACACTGAAGCTTTCTTT.

The V gene is TRBV27, the J gene TRBJ1-2; TRBD1 is a possible D gene (5 bases). Germline assignment: CDR1 MNHEY and CDR2 SMNVEV (reference sequence). Trimming took 5 bases from V and 2 from J, leaving 12 bases between them. The CDR3 is 14 amino acids. This chain's CDR3 is CASSVGTHNYGYTF. The CDR3 DNA reads as TGTGCCAGCAGTGTGGGGACTCACAACTATGGCTACACCTTC.

The chain is built from TRBV2 and TRBJ2-1; D is unclear. V lost 10 bases, J lost 0 bases, and 13 bases lay in between. The CDR3 is 14 amino acids. From germline, CDR1 is SNHLY and CDR2 FYNNEI. The CDR3 spells CATVLESSYNEQFF. In DNA form, the CDR3 reads TGTGCCACCGTACTGGAGAGCTCCTACAATGAGCAGTTCTTC. The full variable domain, completed using reference TRBV2 and TRBJ2-1, is EPEVTQTPSHQVTQMGQEVILRCVPISNHLYFYWYRQILGQKVEFLVSFYNNEISEKSEIFDDQFSVERPDGSNFTLKIRSTKLEDSAMYFCATVLESSYNEQFFGPGTRLTVL.

The rearrangement uses TRBV6-1 and TRBJ1-5; the D gene is possibly TRBD1 (5 bases). The ends were cut back, 0 bases at V and 7 bases at J, with 10 bases in the middle. Germline V gene lookup returns CDR1 MNHNS and CDR2 SASEGT. CDR3 length: 14 residues. CDR3 region: CASSEAQGQQPQHF. CDR3 coding DNA: TGTGCCAGCAGTGAAGCCCAGGGTCAACAGCCCCAGCATTTT.

The chain employs TRBV11-2 and TRBJ2-3; perhaps TRBD1 as D (5 bases). CDR3 length equals 11 residues. Germline V lookup: CDR1 SGHAT, CDR2 FQNNGV. V lost 2 bases, J lost 11 bases, and 8 bases lay in between. Here the CDR3 reads CASSLSQGQYF. CDR3 coding DNA: TGTGCCAGCAGCTTAAGTCAGGGGCAGTATTTT. Complete variable domain (other parts from reference TRBV11-2 and TRBJ2-3): EAGVAQSPRYKIIEKRQSVAFWCNPISGHATLYWYQQILGQGPKLLIQFQNNGVVDDSQLPKDRFSAERLKGVDSTLKIQPAKLEDSAVYLCASSLSQGQYFGPGTRLTVL.

The chain links TRBV11-2 to TRBJ2-7, with TRBD2 matching over 7 bases. The length of the CDR3 is 15 residues. Germline V CDR1 and CDR2: SGHAT, FQNNGV. The ends lost 0 bases at V and 5 bases at J; junction bases unmatched: 7. DNA for the CDR3: TGTGCCAGCAGCTTAGATCCGGGAGGAGGGAACGAGCAGTACTTC. Residues: CASSLDPGGGNEQYF.

The rearrangement links TRBV15 to TRBJ1-1, with a tentative D call TRBD1 (5 bases). The V end was cut by 1 base, the J end by 1 base, with 13 bases between. The germline gives CDR1 LNHNV, CDR2 YYDKDF (reference sequence). There are 16 residues in the CDR3. CDR3 sequence: CATSRVTGLSNTEAFF. The CDR3 DNA is TGTGCCACCAGCAGAGTAACAGGCCTATCGAACACTGAAGCTTTCTTT.

CDR3: CASSQDGTGGTKNIQYF. CDR3 sequence (DNA): TGCGCCAGCAGCCAAGATGGGACAGGGGGTACCAAAAACATTCAGTACTTC. This rearrangement joins TRBV4-1 to TRBJ2-4, with 11 nucleotides matching TRBD1. The germline gives CDR1 MGHRA, CDR2 YSYEKL. Losses at the gene ends were 0 bases for V and 2 bases for J; bases not matched to a gene: 3. This CDR3 comprises 17 residues.